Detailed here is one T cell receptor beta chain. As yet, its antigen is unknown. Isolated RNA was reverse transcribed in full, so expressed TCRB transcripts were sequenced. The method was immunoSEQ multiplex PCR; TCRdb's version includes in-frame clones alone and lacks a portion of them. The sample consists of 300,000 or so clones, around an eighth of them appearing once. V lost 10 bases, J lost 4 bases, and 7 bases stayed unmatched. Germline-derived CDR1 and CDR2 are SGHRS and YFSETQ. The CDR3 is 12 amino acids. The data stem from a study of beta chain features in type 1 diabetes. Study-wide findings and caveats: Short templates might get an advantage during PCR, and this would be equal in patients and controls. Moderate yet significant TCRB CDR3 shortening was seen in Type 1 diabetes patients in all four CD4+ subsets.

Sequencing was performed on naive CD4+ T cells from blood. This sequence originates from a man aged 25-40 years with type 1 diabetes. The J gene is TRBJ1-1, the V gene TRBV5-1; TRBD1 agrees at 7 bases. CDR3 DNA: TGCGCCGTCAAGGGGGCAGGCACTGAAGCTTTCTTT. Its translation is CAVKGAGTEAFF.